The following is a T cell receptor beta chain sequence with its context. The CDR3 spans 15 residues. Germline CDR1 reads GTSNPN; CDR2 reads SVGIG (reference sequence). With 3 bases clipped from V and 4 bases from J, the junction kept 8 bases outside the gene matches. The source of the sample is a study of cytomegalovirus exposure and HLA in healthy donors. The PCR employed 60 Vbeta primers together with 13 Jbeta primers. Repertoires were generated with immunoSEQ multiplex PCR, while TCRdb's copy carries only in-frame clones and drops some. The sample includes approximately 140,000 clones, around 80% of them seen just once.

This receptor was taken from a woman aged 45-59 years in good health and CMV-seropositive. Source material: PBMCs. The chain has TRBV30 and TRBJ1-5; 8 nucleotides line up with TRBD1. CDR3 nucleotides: TGTGCCTGGAGGAAAAAGGACAGGGATAATCAGCCCCAGCATTTT. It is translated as CAWRKKDRDNQPQHF.